A selection of T cell receptor beta chains follows, all from one sample in a study of neoadjuvant anti-PD-1 for oral cavity cancer. Only in-frame clones appear in the TCRdb table, and some are missing; sequencing was by immunoSEQ multiplex PCR. The sample lists approximately 72,000 clones, about 83% seen once, with more than 3% in the top ten. The sequences come from PBMCs, collected before nivolumab (anti-PD-1) treatment. All receptors come from a person aged 40-85 years with oral cavity squamous cell carcinoma. Each CDR3 is given without its conserved first and last residue. Each record gives: CDR3 protein, V gene, J gene.

ASSLGQRDNEQF,TRBV5-5,TRBJ2-1
ASSIQGDTGELF,TRBV5-1,TRBJ2-2
ASSFDTNTEAF,TRBV7-2,TRBJ1-1
ASSHTGELF,TRBV5-6,TRBJ2-2
ASSYSGMNTDTQY,TRBV11-2,TRBJ2-3
ASRDGGTGVGYT,TRBV19,TRBJ1-2
AWSGLVGTAGGHGYT,TRBV30,TRBJ1-2
ASSYPGQGKDTQY,TRBV6-5,TRBJ2-3
ASSSKGQGPVYGYT,TRBV28,TRBJ1-2
ASSPSGTYYEQY,TRBV6-5,TRBJ2-7
ASSLRPGTGAEQY,TRBV19,TRBJ2-7
ASSLPEANTEAF,TRBV7-9,TRBJ1-1
ASSSSSGATYNSPLH,TRBV5-8,TRBJ1-6
ASSITGANYGYT,TRBV19,TRBJ1-2
ASSYSRAANEQF,TRBV6-5,TRBJ2-1
ASSQGARPSSGNTIY,TRBV4-2,TRBJ1-3
ASRGRGSNQPQH,TRBV19,TRBJ1-5
ASSLITGTGDHEQY,TRBV5-1,TRBJ2-7
ASSWEGERGYT,TRBV5-1,TRBJ1-2
SAEQINEQF,TRBV20-1,TRBJ2-1
ASSLRGRGAGDTQY,TRBV19,TRBJ2-3
ASSQGGAREYQPQH,TRBV4-1,TRBJ1-5
ASSVDRVTGELF,TRBV7-8,TRBJ2-2
ASSLPGGSGYGYT,TRBV5-4,TRBJ1-2
ASSITGGTYEQY,TRBV6-5,TRBJ2-7
ASSLENSHIGQY,TRBV5-4,TRBJ2-3
ASSISGQGARYEQY,TRBV19,TRBJ2-7
ASSLSSGRAYEQF,TRBV7-2,TRBJ2-1
ASSVNRAYEQY,TRBV10-2,TRBJ2-7
ASSFTLTGGTDTQY,TRBV28,TRBJ2-3
ASSLETITDTQY,TRBV5-1,TRBJ2-3
ASSPGQRNQPQH,TRBV2,TRBJ1-5
ASSLGTGGPGTDTQY,TRBV7-2,TRBJ2-3
ASSRSGQGDHEQY,TRBV7-9,TRBJ2-7
ASKRGDYTEAF,TRBV19,TRBJ1-1
ASSPRLSSYNEQF,TRBV4-1,TRBJ2-1
ASSLTVLPYEQY,TRBV5-6,TRBJ2-7
ASSPLGSRTGSLVNEQF,TRBV5-1,TRBJ2-1
ASSRAGTGSGNTIY,TRBV5-1,TRBJ1-3
ASRGAGGYYNEQF,TRBV6-1,TRBJ2-1
ASTKSETGSNEQF,TRBV28,TRBJ2-1
ASRTGLNYGYT,TRBV19,TRBJ1-2
ASSGGGRTEAF,TRBV2,TRBJ1-1
ATSSGYSTDEQY,TRBV15,TRBJ2-7
ASSEMRGEQPQH,TRBV2,TRBJ1-5
SATGGTEAF,TRBV20-1,TRBJ1-1
ASSYSNRRNTEAF,TRBV6-6,TRBJ1-1
ATSRGTSGSRSSYNEQF,TRBV15,TRBJ2-1